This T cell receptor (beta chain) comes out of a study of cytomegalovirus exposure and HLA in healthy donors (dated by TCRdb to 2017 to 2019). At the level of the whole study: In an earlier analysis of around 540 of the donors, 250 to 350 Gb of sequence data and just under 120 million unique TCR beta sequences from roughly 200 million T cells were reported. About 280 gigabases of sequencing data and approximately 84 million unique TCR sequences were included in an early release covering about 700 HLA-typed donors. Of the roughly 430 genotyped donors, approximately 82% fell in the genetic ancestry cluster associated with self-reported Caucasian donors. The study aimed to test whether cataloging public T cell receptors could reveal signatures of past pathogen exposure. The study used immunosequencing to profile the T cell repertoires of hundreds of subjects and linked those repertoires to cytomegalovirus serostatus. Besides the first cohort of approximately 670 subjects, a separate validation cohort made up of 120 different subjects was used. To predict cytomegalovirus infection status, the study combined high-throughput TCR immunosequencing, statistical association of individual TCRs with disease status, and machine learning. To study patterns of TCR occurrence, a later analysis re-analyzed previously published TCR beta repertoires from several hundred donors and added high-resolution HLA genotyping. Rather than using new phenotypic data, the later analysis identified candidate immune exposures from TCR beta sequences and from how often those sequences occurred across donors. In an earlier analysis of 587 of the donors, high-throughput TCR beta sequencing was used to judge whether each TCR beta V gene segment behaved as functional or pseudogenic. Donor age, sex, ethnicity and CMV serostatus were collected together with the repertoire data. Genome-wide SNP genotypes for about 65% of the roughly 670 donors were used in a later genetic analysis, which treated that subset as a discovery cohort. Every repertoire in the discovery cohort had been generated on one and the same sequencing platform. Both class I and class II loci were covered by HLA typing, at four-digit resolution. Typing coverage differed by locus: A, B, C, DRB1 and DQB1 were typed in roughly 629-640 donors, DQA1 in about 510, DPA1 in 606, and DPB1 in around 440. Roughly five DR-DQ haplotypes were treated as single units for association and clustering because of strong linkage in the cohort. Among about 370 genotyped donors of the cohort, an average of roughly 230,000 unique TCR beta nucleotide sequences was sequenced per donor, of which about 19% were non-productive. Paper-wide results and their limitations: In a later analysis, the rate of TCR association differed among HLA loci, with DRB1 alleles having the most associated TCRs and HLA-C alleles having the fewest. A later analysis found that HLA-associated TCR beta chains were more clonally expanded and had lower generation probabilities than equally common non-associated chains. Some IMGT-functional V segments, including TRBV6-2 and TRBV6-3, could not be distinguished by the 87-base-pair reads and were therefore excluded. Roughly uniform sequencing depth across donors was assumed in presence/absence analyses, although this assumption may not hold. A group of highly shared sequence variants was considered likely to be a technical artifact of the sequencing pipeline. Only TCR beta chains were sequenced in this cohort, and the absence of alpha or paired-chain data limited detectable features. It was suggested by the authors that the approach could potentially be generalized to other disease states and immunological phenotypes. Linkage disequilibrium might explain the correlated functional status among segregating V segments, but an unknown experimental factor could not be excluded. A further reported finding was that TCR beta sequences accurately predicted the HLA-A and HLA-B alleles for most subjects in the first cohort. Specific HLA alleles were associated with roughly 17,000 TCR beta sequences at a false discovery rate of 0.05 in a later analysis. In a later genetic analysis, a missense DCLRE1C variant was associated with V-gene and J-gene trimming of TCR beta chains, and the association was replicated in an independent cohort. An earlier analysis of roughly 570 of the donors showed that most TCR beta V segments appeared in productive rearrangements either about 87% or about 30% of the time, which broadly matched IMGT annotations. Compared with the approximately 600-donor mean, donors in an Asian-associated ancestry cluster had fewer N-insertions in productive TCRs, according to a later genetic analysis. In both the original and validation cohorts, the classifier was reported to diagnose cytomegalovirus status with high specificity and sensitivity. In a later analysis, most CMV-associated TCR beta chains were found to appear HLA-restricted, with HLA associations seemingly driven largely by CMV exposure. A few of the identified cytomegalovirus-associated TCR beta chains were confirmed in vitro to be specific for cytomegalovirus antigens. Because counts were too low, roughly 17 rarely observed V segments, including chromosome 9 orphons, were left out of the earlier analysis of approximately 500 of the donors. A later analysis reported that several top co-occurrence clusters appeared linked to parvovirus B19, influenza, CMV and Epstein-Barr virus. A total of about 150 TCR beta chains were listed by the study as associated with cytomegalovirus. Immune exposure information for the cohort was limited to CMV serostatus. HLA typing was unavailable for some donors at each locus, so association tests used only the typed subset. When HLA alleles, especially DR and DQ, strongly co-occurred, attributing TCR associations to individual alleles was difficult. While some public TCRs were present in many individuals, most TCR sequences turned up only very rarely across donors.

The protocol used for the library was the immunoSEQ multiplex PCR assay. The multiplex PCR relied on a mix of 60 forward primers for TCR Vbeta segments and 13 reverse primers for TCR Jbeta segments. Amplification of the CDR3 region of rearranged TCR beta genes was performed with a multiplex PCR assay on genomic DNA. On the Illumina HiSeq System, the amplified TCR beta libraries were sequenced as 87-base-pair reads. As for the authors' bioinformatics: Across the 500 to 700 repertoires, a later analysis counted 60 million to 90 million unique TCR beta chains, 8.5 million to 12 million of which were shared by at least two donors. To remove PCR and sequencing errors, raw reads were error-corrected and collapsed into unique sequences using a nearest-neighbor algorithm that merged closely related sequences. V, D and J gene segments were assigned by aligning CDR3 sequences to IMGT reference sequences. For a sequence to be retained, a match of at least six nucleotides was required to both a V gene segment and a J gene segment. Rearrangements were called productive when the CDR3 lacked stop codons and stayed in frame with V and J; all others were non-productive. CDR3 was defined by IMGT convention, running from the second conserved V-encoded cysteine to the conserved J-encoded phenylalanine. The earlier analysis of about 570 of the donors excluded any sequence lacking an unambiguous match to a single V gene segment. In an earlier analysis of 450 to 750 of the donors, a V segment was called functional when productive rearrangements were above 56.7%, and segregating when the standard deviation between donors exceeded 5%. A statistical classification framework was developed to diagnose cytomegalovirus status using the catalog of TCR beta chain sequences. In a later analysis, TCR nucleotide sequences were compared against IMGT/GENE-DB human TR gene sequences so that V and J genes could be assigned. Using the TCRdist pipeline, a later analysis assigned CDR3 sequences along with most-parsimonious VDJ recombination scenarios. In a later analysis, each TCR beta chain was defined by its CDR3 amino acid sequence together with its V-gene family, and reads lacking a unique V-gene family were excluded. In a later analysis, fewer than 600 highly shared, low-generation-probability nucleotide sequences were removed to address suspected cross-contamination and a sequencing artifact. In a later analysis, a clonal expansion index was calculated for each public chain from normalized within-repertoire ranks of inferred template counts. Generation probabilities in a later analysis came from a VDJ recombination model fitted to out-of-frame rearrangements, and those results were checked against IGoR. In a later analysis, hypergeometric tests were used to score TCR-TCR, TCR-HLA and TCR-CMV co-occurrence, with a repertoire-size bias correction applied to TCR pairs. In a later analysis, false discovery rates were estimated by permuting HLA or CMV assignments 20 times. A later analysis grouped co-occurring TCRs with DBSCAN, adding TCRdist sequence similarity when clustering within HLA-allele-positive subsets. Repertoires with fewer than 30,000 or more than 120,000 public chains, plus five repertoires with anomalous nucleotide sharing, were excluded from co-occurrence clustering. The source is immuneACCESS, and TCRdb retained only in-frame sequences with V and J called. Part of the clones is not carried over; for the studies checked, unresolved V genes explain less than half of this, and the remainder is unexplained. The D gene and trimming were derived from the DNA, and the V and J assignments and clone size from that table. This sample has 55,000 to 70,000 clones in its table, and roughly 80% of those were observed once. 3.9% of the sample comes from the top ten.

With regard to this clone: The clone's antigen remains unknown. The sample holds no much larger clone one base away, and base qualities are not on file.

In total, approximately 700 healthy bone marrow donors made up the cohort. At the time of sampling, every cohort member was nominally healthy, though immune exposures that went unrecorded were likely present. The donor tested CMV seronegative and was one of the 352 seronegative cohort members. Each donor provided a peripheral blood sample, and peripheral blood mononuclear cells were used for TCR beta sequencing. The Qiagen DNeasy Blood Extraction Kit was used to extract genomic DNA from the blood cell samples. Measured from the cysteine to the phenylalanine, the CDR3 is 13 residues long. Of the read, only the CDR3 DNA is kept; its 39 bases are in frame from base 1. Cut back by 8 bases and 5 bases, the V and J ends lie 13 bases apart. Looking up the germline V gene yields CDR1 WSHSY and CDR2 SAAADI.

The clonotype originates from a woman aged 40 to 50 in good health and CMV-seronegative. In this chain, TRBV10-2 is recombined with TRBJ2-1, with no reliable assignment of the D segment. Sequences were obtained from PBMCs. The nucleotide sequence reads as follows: TGCGCCAGCCGGCTGGCAGGTAACAATGAGCAGTTCTTC. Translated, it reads CASRLAGNNEQFF.